Below are 28 T cell receptor beta chains sequenced from a single sample in a study of OX40 agonist ivuxolimab in advanced cancers. The data were produced by immunoSEQ multiplex PCR, yet TCRdb's version contains in-frame clones alone and is incomplete. The sample holds around 50,000 clones, around 89% seen once. This sample comprised CD4+ or CD8+ T cells sorted from blood, obtained in a trial of the OX40 agonist ivuxolimab. The receptors here all came from an adult with an advanced solid tumor such as melanoma, head and neck, liver or kidney cancer.

J is TRBJ2-7 and V is TRBV19; a possible D gene is TRBD1 (6 bases). The germline V and J ends were trimmed by 0 bases and 3 bases, with 12 bases remaining between them. In germline, CDR1 is LNHDA, CDR2 SQIVND (reference sequence). CDR3 length equals 15 residues. Here the CDR3 DNA reads TGTGCCAGTAGTATAGATGGGACAAGAAGCTACGAGCAGTACTTC. Its translation: CASSIDGTRSYEQYF.

This clone was recorded only once. The chain couples TRBV5-1 to TRBJ2-7; unclear D gene. Germline CDR1 is SGHRS and CDR2 is YFSETQ. V was shortened by 0 bases and J by 5 bases, with 6 bases between the two germline ends. The CDR3 contains 12 residues. Here the CDR3 DNA reads TGCGCCAGCAGCTTGGCAGGTGACGAGCAGTACTTC. It codes for CASSLAGDEQYF.

The CDR3 protein is CASSQEGLAGVLSTGELFF. The CDR3 DNA reads TGCGCCAGCAGCCAAGAGGGACTAGCGGGAGTTTTGAGCACCGGGGAGCTGTTTTTT. The chain carries TRBV4-1 and TRBJ2-2, with TRBD2 matching 14 bases. This CDR3 contains 19 residues. Trimming cost V 0 bases and J 4 bases; bases outside gene matches: 7. The germline CDR1 and CDR2 sequences are MGHRA and YSYEKL.

CDR3 nucleotide sequence: TGCAGCGTCGCCACCCGGGACCAAAATCAGCCCCAGCATTTT. Translation: CSVATRDQNQPQHF. The V and J genes are TRBV29-1 and TRBJ1-5, with D possibly matching TRBD1 (5 bases). The CDR3 has 14 residues. Trimming stripped 6 bases from V and 4 bases from J, with 16 bases between. Germline-derived CDR1 and CDR2 are SQVTM and ANQGSEA.

V gene TRBV29-1 combines with J gene TRBJ2-7; D gene uncertain. Looked up from germline, CDR1 is SQVTM and CDR2 is ANQGSEA. V lost 6 bases and J lost 7, with 13 bases in between. This CDR3 has 11 amino acids. Here the CDR3 reads CSVLGSEEQYF. The CDR3 bases are TGCAGCGTGCTCGGATCTGAGGAGCAGTACTTC.

The V call is TRBV7-6, the J call TRBJ2-5; D gene uncertain. Germline-derived CDR1 and CDR2 are SGHVS and FNYEAQ. The CDR3 consists of 12 residues. The V and J ends lost 5 bases and 0 bases respectively, with 4 bases between them. The CDR3: CASSPDQETQYF. Written as DNA, the CDR3 is TGTGCCAGCAGCCCAGACCAAGAGACCCAGTACTTC.

This sequence joins TRBV5-1 and TRBJ2-1, with D unclear. The CDR3 runs to 12 residues. Trimming removed 2 bases from V and 10 bases from J, with 10 bases in between. Germline lookup yields CDR1 SGHRS and CDR2 YFSETQ. CDR3: CASSFLVGEQFF. CDR3 DNA sequence: TGCGCCAGCAGCTTTCTCGTAGGGGAGCAGTTCTTC. The whole variable domain, filled in from reference TRBV5-1 and TRBJ2-1, reads KAGVTQTPRYLIKTRGQQVTLSCSPISGHRSVSWYQQTPGQGLQFLFEYFSETQRNKGNFPGRFSGRQFSNSRSEMNVSTLELGDSALYLCASSFLVGEQFFGPGTRLTVL.

This clone came up a few times. The DNA for the CDR3 is TGTGCCAGCAGCTTCTCGACAGGGGTCACCTCTGGAAACACCATATATTTT. Amino acid sequence: CASSFSTGVTSGNTIYF. J is TRBJ1-3 and V is TRBV5-5, with TRBD1 matching 8 bases. CDR1 is SGHKS and CDR2 is YYEKEE in the germline V gene (reference sequence). The V segment lost 2 bases and the J segment 0 bases; nucleotides outside the gene matches: 7. The CDR3 length is 17 residues.

This clone was recorded only once. The chain recombines TRBV19 with TRBJ2-3; the match to TRBD2 covers 8 bases. CDR1 and CDR2 (germline): LNHDA, SQIVND (reference sequence). V trimming: 5 bases; J trimming: 4 bases; junction bases outside the gene matches: 14. CDR3 length: 17 residues. CDR3 residues: CASSEAGAGSGADTQYF. The CDR3 nucleotides are TGTGCCAGTAGTGAGGCAGGGGCGGGTAGCGGGGCAGATACGCAGTATTTT.

J is TRBJ1-5 and V is TRBV15; no reliable D call. Trimming removed 3 bases at V and 0 bases at J, with 12 bases between. The V gene's germline CDR1 is LNHNV and CDR2 YYDKDF (reference sequence). The CDR3 is 16 amino acids. CDR3 in amino acids: CATSSLGVSSNQPQHF. CDR3 DNA: TGTGCCACCAGCAGTCTGGGTGTGAGTAGCAATCAGCCCCAGCATTTT.

This clone was seen once. The V gene is TRBV11-3, the J gene TRBJ2-3; no clear D. The germline gives CDR1 SGHNT, CDR2 YENEEA. The CDR3 has 13 residues. V was trimmed by 5 bases and J by 8 bases, leaving 14 bases between them. DNA for the CDR3: TGTGCCAGCAGCGTGGGTGGGTCGGGTACGCAGTATTTT. This encodes CASSVGGSGTQYF. The complete variable domain, with remaining parts taken from reference TRBV11-3 and TRBJ2-3, reads EAGVVQSPRYKIIEKKQPVAFWCNPISGHNTLYWYLQNLGQGPELLIRYENEEAVDDSQLPKDRFSAERLKGVDSTLKIQPAELGDSAVYLCASSVGGSGTQYFGPGTRLTVL.

This rearrangement joins TRBV9 to TRBJ2-1, with TRBD2 matching 16 bases. CDR1 and CDR2 from the germline V gene are SGDLS and YYNGEE. V gave up 0 bases and J gave up 8 bases; unmatched junction bases: 5. There are 17 residues in the CDR3. The CDR3 region is CASSVAPGLAGGDEQFF. The CDR3 DNA is TGTGCCAGCAGCGTAGCGCCGGGACTAGCGGGAGGGGATGAGCAGTTCTTC.

This chain connects TRBV28 to TRBJ2-3; a possible D gene is TRBD2 (6 bases). The germline V gene has CDR1 MDHEN and CDR2 SYDVKM. V dropped 7 bases and J dropped 4 bases, with 21 bases sitting between them. This CDR3 has 16 amino acids. The CDR3 bases are TGTGCCAGCAAAGTCGAGCCCGCAGGGAGGTCAGATACGCAGTATTTT. It is translated as CASKVEPAGRSDTQYF.

In its sample, this clone was seen once. The gene calls are TRBV11-2 and TRBJ2-7; D not certain. CDR3 length: 13 amino acids. The germline V gene has CDR1 SGHAT and CDR2 FQNNGV. V dropped 4 bases and J dropped 2 bases, with 9 bases sitting between them. The CDR3 here is CASSSGSTYEQYF. CDR3 DNA sequence: TGTGCCAGCAGCTCCGGGTCTACCTACGAGCAGTACTTC.

The V call is TRBV4-1, the J call TRBJ1-6; unclear D gene. V lost 4 bases and J 8 bases, leaving 18 bases between the germline ends. CDR1 and CDR2 (germline): MGHRA, YSYEKL. The CDR3 runs 16 residues. In DNA, the CDR3 is TGCGCCAGCAGCCTCAGTCCGGGAGCCCGAGATTCACCCCTCCACTTT. Residues: CASSLSPGARDSPLHF.

The CDR3 DNA follows: TGTGCCAGCAGCTTCTGGGACAAGAACTATGGCTACACCTTC. This sequence encodes CASSFWDKNYGYTF. This sequence joins TRBV11-2 and TRBJ1-2, with a tentative D call TRBD1 (6 bases). CDR3 size: 14 residues. Looked up from germline, CDR1 is SGHAT and CDR2 is FQNNGV. V was pared by 3 bases and J by 2 bases, with 10 bases between. The whole variable domain, filled in from reference TRBV11-2 and TRBJ1-2, reads EAGVAQSPRYKIIEKRQSVAFWCNPISGHATLYWYQQILGQGPKLLIQFQNNGVVDDSQLPKDRFSAERLKGVDSTLKIQPAKLEDSAVYLCASSFWDKNYGYTFGSGTRLTVV.

This sequence joins TRBV7-2 and TRBJ2-1; 9 bases line up with TRBD2. The germline gives CDR1 SGHTA, CDR2 FQGNSA. V shed 1 base, J shed 8 bases, and the junction held 6 bases outside the gene matches. CDR3 length: 15 residues. Here the CDR3 reads CASSLDAGGPYEQFF. The CDR3 nucleotides read TGTGCCAGCAGCTTAGATGCGGGGGGGCCTTATGAGCAGTTCTTC.

The chain is built from TRBV27 and TRBJ2-1, with 15 bases aligning to TRBD2. V lost 5 bases and J lost 7; bases outside the gene matches: 3. The germline V gene encodes CDR1 MNHEY and CDR2 SMNVEV (reference sequence). This CDR3 comprises 15 residues. In nucleotides, the CDR3 is TGTGCCAGCAGTGGCGGGACTAGCGGGAGGAATGAGCAGTTCTTC. Translating it yields CASSGGTSGRNEQFF.

The CDR3 region has the DNA TGTGCCAGTAGTATTAGCGGCTCAAGCTCCTACGAGCAGTACTTC. This sequence encodes CASSISGSSSYEQYF. V and J are TRBV19 and TRBJ2-7, with a weak D call TRBD2 (6 bases). The CDR3 has 15 amino acids. Germline V gene lookup returns CDR1 LNHDA and CDR2 SQIVND (reference sequence). The V and J ends lost 3 bases and 0 bases respectively, with 12 bases between them.

This rearrangement joins TRBV10-3 to TRBJ1-1; D is unclear. V was clipped by 1 base and J by 14 bases, with 20 bases between them. In germline, CDR1 is ENHRY, CDR2 SYGVKD. The length of the CDR3 is 14 residues. In DNA form, the CDR3 reads TGTGCCATCAGTGAGTTGACGGGTGGCCCCGAACGGTTCTTT. Its translation is CAISELTGGPERFF.

This clone has a handful of counts. The chain combines TRBV9 with TRBJ2-1, with 8 positions matching TRBD2. Germline V lookup: CDR1 SGDLS, CDR2 YYNGEE. The CDR3 loop spans 17 amino acids. V trimming: 0 bases; J trimming: 0 bases; junction bases outside the gene matches: 5. This chain's CDR3 is CASSVGSLAGSYNEQFF. CDR3 bases: TGTGCCAGCAGCGTAGGTTCTCTAGCGGGCTCCTACAATGAGCAGTTCTTC.

This rearrangement joins TRBV13 to TRBJ2-1; 9 nucleotides align to TRBD1. Germline loops: CDR1 PRHDT, CDR2 FYEKMQ (reference sequence). Germline trimming cut 5 bases from V and 0 bases from J; bases unmatched to any gene: 11. The CDR3 loop spans 18 amino acids. CDR3 coding DNA: TGTGCCAGCAGCCCAGACAGGGGGGGCGGGCGCTCCTACAATGAGCAGTTCTTC. Its translation is CASSPDRGGGRSYNEQFF.

The rearrangement joins TRBV13 to TRBJ2-2; 10 bases are shared with TRBD1. There are 15 residues in the CDR3. The V and J ends lost 4 bases and 6 bases, in that order; junction bases with no gene match: 5. Germline CDR1 reads PRHDT; CDR2 reads FYEKMQ (reference sequence). CDR3 sequence: CASSSWGQGSGELFF. The CDR3, as DNA: TGTGCCAGCAGCTCGTGGGGACAGGGGTCCGGGGAGCTGTTTTTT.

This chain links TRBV12-5 with TRBJ2-6; D gene unclear. The CDR3 length is 16 residues. Per germline, CDR1 LGHNT and CDR2 FRNRAP. Trimming took off 5 bases at V and 5 bases at J, with 16 bases between the two ends. CDR3 bases: TGTGCTAGTGGTGGCCCGTTACAAAGTCGGGCCAACGTCCTGACTTTC. Translated: CASGGPLQSRANVLTF.

The chain couples TRBV6-6 to TRBJ2-7, with 8 bases aligning to TRBD1. J lost 2 bases, V lost 2 bases, and 5 bases had no gene match. Germline V CDR1 and CDR2: MNHNY, SVGAGI (reference sequence). The CDR3 has 15 amino acids. CDR3 amino acids: CASSYTQGAPYEQYF. The CDR3 bases are TGTGCCAGCAGTTACACGCAGGGGGCCCCCTACGAGCAGTACTTC.

This clone has a single count. For the CDR3, the DNA is TGTGCCAGCAGTTATACAGGAAACACTGAAGCTTTCTTT. Translating gives CASSYTGNTEAFF. V usage is TRBV6-1 and J usage is TRBJ1-1; the D gene is possibly TRBD1 (5 bases). The CDR3 loop spans 13 amino acids. In germline, CDR1 is MNHNS, CDR2 SASEGT. V lost 5 bases to trimming and J lost 2 bases, with 9 bases between them.

This clone was observed a single time. This rearrangement joins TRBV5-4 to TRBJ2-5; the D gene could be TRBD1 or TRBD2 (6 bases each). The J call may not be correct, given that the DNA end is closer to TRBJ2-7. Germline lookup yields CDR1 SGHNT and CDR2 YYREEE (reference sequence). CDR3 length: 13 amino acids. The CDR3 protein is CASSYGGGYEQYF. The CDR3 nucleotides read TGTGCCAGCAGCTACGGAGGGGGCTACGAGCAGTACTTC.

The chain has TRBV19 and TRBJ2-2, with D unclear. Germline loops: CDR1 LNHDA, CDR2 SQIVND (reference sequence). The CDR3 runs to 14 residues. Trimming stripped 0 bases from V and 7 bases from J, with 9 bases between. The CDR3 coding sequence is TGTGCCAGTAGTATAGACCCCCGCGGCGGGGAGCTGTTTTTT. This translates into CASSIDPRGGELFF.